Each of the 13 T cell receptor beta chains below was sequenced from the same sample in a study of T-cell memory formation after mild COVID-19. In TCRdb, the 5' RACE reads were re-called with MiXCR into one record per CDR3 protein. There are 280,000 or so distinct CDR3 sequences in the sample; around 8% occur only once, and roughly 22% lies in the top ten. Material: PBMCs or a T cell subset sorted from them (not recorded which). These receptors were collected from a man aged 18 to 29 who had mild COVID-19 (a few samples of this study predate the infection). Cell type and time point are not known.

This clonotype was detected only a few times. At one end, the junction sequence differs from germline, possibly due to a read error. The chain uses TRBV7-9 and TRBJ1-6; D gene unclear. Germline V gene lookup returns CDR1 SEHNR and CDR2 FQNEAQ (reference sequence). The CDR3 is made up of 17 amino acids. The CDR3 DNA reads as TGTGCCAGCAGCTGGGGTGGCACCTCATCCTCTAATTCACCCCTCCACTTT. It specifies CASSWGGTSSSNSPLHF. The whole variable domain, filled in from reference TRBV7-9 and TRBJ1-6, reads DTGVSQNPRHKITKRGQNVTFRCDPISEHNRLYWYRQTLGQGPEFLTYFQNEAQLEKSRLLSDRFSAERPKGSFSTLEIQRTEQGDSAMYLCASSWGGTSSSNSPLHFGNGTRLTVT.

This clonotype was seen only a few times. V usage is TRBV6-2 or TRBV6-3 and J usage is TRBJ2-3; D may be TRBD2 (6 bases). Trimming removed 6 bases at V and 3 bases at J, with 13 bases between. CDR1 MNHEY and CDR2 SVGEGT come from the germline V gene. The CDR3 contains 14 residues. This chain's CDR3 is CASSHPGRTDTQYF. The CDR3 DNA sequence: TGTGCCAGCAGCCACCCGGGGAGGACAGATACGCAGTATTTT.

This clonotype showed up just once. The V and J genes are TRBV4-1 and TRBJ2-1; 8 bases map to TRBD2. This CDR3 contains 15 residues. The junction had 8 bases not matched to a gene; V was cut back by 0 bases and J by 10 bases. CDR1 is MGHRA and CDR2 is YSYEKL in the germline V gene. In nucleotides, the CDR3 is TGCGCCAGCAGCCAAGATGTGGCGGGGGGTGGAGAGCAGTTCTTC. Translation gives CASSQDVAGGGEQFF.

This clonotype came up a few times. The chain uses TRBV7-2 and TRBJ1-5; possibly TRBD1 for D (5 bases). CDR3 length: 13 amino acids. V shed 0 bases and J shed 7 bases, with 7 bases lying between them. Germline CDR1 SGHTA, CDR2 FQGNSA. The CDR3 loop reads CASSLAGEQPQHF. The CDR3 DNA is TGTGCCAGCAGCTTAGCGGGGGAACAGCCCCAGCATTTT. Together with reference TRBV7-2 and TRBJ1-5, the CDR3 gives the full variable domain: GAGVSQSPSNKVTEKGKDVELRCDPISGHTALYWYRQSLGQGLEFLIYFQGNSAPDKSGLPSDRFSAERTGGSVSTLTIQRTQQEDSAVYLCASSLAGEQPQHFGDGTRLSIL.

The CDR3, as DNA: TGTGCCACCTCAGGGGACCCCGGAGATACGCAGTATTTT. As protein: CATSGDPGDTQYF. J is TRBJ2-3 and V is TRBV12-3 or TRBV12-4; TRBD1 might be the D (6 bases). This CDR3 is built from 13 residues. Trimming took off 10 bases at V and 5 bases at J, with 16 bases between the two ends.

This chain uses TRBV18 with TRBJ1-1; D might be TRBD1 (5 bases). Deletions cut 7 bases from V and 4 bases from J, with 13 bases between. The CDR3 contains 13 residues. Germline V gives CDR1 KGHSH, CDR2 LQKENI. The CDR3 region has the DNA TGTGCCAGCTACAACGATAGGGGCACTGAAGCTTTCTTT. Translation gives CASYNDRGTEAFF.

This clonotype was detected only once. The chain uses TRBV18 and TRBJ2-5; 8 positions agree with TRBD1. CDR1 and CDR2 (germline): KGHSH, LQKENI. This CDR3 comprises 19 residues. V lost 4 bases and J lost 4; bases outside the gene matches: 20. The CDR3 DNA follows: TGTGCCAGCTCACTCGCCCCGGGACAGGCAACTAAGGGAGTAGAGACCCAGTACTTC. This translates into CASSLAPGQATKGVETQYF.

This clonotype has at least ten counts. This rearrangement joins TRBV6-5 to TRBJ2-3; 9 bases map to TRBD1. This CDR3 is 16 amino acids long. V was clipped by 4 bases and J by 4 bases; unmatched bases: 9. CDR1 and CDR2 (germline): MNHEY, SVGAGI. CDR3 in amino acids: CASSSPTGGSADTQYF. The CDR3 coding sequence is TGTGCCAGCAGTTCTCCGACAGGGGGAAGCGCAGATACGCAGTATTTT.

The chain joins TRBV4-3 to TRBJ2-2; D may be TRBD1 (6 bases). Per germline, CDR1 LGHNA and CDR2 YSLEER. The germline V and J ends were trimmed by 3 bases and 11 bases, with 16 bases remaining between them. The CDR3 loop spans 14 amino acids. CDR3 nucleotide sequence: TGCGCCAGCAGCCATAGTCCCAGGGGCGTAGAGCTGTTTTTT. This sequence encodes CASSHSPRGVELFF.

In this sample, this clonotype turned up a few times. The J gene is TRBJ2-5, the V gene TRBV20-1; TRBD2 agrees at 9 bases. Trimming at V came to 1 base and at J to 2 bases, leaving 5 bases not matched to a gene. The CDR3 contains 15 residues. Germline lookup yields CDR1 DFQATT and CDR2 SNEGSKA (reference sequence). The CDR3 reads CSARGSSGEQETQYF. The DNA for the CDR3 is TGCAGTGCTAGAGGGTCTAGCGGGGAGCAAGAGACCCAGTACTTC.

The sample holds a few counts of this clonotype. This chain uses TRBV18 with TRBJ2-2, with TRBD1 matching 7 bases. The germline V gene has CDR1 KGHSH and CDR2 LQKENI. CDR3 length: 16 amino acids. The V gene end was trimmed by 0 bases and the J gene end by 3 bases; junction bases not matched to a gene: 4. CDR3 amino acids: CASSPPTGTYTGELFF. Written as DNA, the CDR3 is TGTGCCAGCTCACCACCGACAGGGACCTACACCGGGGAGCTGTTTTTT.

The CDR3 sequence: CASSSQAGARREQFF. The CDR3 DNA is TGTGCCAGCAGCTCCCAGGCAGGGGCGCGGCGGGAGCAGTTCTTC. The V gene is TRBV7-3, the J gene TRBJ2-1, with D maybe TRBD1 (6 bases). The CDR3 is made up of 15 amino acids. V lost 4 bases and J lost 10, with 20 bases in between. Germline CDR1 is SGHTA and CDR2 is FQGTGA.

This clonotype has a handful of counts. This chain links TRBV9 with TRBJ2-2; 7 bases are shared with TRBD1. Trimming at V came to 10 bases and at J to 7 bases, leaving 10 bases not matched to a gene. Germline V gene lookup returns CDR1 SGDLS and CDR2 YYNGEE. The CDR3 extends over 13 amino acids. The CDR3 reads CAGSTGIGGELFF. In DNA, the CDR3 is TGTGCCGGGTCGACAGGGATAGGCGGGGAGCTGTTTTTT.